The next 22 T cell receptor beta chains were all read from a single sample in a study of cytomegalovirus exposure and HLA in healthy donors (dated 2017 in TCRdb). Library preparation used the immunoSEQ multiplex PCR assay. TCRdb holds this immuneACCESS table with in-frame rearrangements only. Some clones are missing; in checked studies, unresolved V genes explain under half, and the rest has no known cause. The table for this sample lists 150,000 to 200,000 clones; 84% of them were counted only once. The top ten constitute roughly 13% of the sample. Sequencing used PBMCs. These receptors were collected from a woman in her 30s in good health and CMV-seropositive.

The chain is built from TRBV18 and TRBJ2-7, with 7 bases that match TRBD2. V dropped 2 bases and J dropped 0; count of bases not matched to a gene: 10. Germline V CDR1 and CDR2: KGHSH, LQKENI. The CDR3 length is 17 residues. CDR3 nucleotide sequence: TGTGCCAGCTCACCATCTCCTGCTAGCGGTAGCTCCTACGAGCAGTACTTC. Translated: CASSPSPASGSSYEQYF.

The chain links TRBV6-5 to TRBJ2-1, with 7 bases lining up with TRBD1. Germline CDR1 reads MNHEY; CDR2 reads SVGAGI. V trimming: 5 bases; J trimming: 9 bases; junction bases outside the gene matches: 1. This CDR3 comprises 11 residues. CDR3 bases: TGTGCCAGCAGTCGACAGGGTGAGCAGTTCTTC. It yields the protein CASSRQGEQFF.

J is TRBJ2-7 and V is TRBV27; maybe TRBD1 (6 bases). Germline V gene lookup returns CDR1 MNHEY and CDR2 SMNVEV (reference sequence). The CDR3 runs to 13 residues. The ends were cut back, 5 bases at V and 4 bases at J, with 12 bases in the middle. The CDR3: CASSTGQRYEQYF. For the CDR3, the DNA is TGTGCCAGCAGTACCGGACAGAGGTACGAGCAGTACTTC.

J is TRBJ2-3 and V is TRBV27; TRBD2 is a possible D gene (5 bases). The CDR3 length is 14 residues. V was pared by 3 bases and J by 2 bases, with 9 bases between. CDR1 is MNHEY and CDR2 is SMNVEV in the germline V gene (reference sequence). The CDR3 bases are TGTGCCAGCAGTTTTGAGGGAGTCACAGATACGCAGTATTTT. Residues: CASSFEGVTDTQYF.

The rearrangement links TRBV7-9 to TRBJ1-1; D remains ambiguous. The CDR3 spans 13 residues. Germline CDR1 reads SEHNR; CDR2 reads FQNEAQ (reference sequence). The V end was cut by 6 bases, the J end by 1 base, with 9 bases between. CDR3 amino acids: CASRLSENTEAFF. DNA for the CDR3: TGTGCCAGCAGGCTTAGTGAGAACACTGAAGCTTTCTTT.

The genes are TRBV9 and TRBJ2-1; weak D call: TRBD1 (8 bases). Germline CDR1 is SGDLS and CDR2 is YYNGEE. V was shortened by 4 bases and J by 4 bases, with 18 bases between the two germline ends. The CDR3 consists of 16 residues. The CDR3 bases are TGTGCCAGCAGCCCACAGGGGGGGGGAGTTTACAATGAGCAGTTCTTC. Its protein is CASSPQGGGVYNEQFF.

This chain connects TRBV7-9 to TRBJ2-7; 12 nucleotides agree with TRBD2. CDR3 length: 15 residues. The ends lost 1 base at V and 4 bases at J; junction bases unmatched: 2. CDR1 and CDR2 (germline): SEHNR, FQNEAQ (reference sequence). CDR3 in DNA: TGTGCCAGCAGCTTAGGGCTAGCGGGAGGGTACGAGCAGTACTTC. Residues: CASSLGLAGGYEQYF.

This chain links TRBV10-1 with TRBJ2-7, with 12 bases matching TRBD2. The germline CDR1 and CDR2 sequences are WNHNN and SYGVQD (reference sequence). This CDR3 is built from 14 residues. The ends lost 6 bases at V and 5 bases at J; junction bases unmatched: 5. The CDR3 region is CASSASGRVHEQYF. In nucleotides, the CDR3 is TGCGCCAGCAGCGCTAGCGGGAGGGTCCACGAGCAGTACTTC.

J is TRBJ2-7 and V is TRBV6-5, with D possibly being TRBD1 (5 bases). CDR1 and CDR2 from the germline V gene are MNHEY and SVGAGI. This CDR3 region has 15 residues. Trimming stripped 5 bases from V and 0 bases from J, with 14 bases between. CDR3 coding DNA: TGTGCCAGCAGTAGATACAGGACCCGCTCCTACGAGCAGTACTTC. This encodes CASSRYRTRSYEQYF.

This rearrangement joins TRBV9 to TRBJ2-2; 11 nucleotides align to TRBD2. V lost 2 bases and J lost 1; bases outside the gene matches: 1. Germline V gene sequence: CDR1 SGDLS, CDR2 YYNGEE. The CDR3 contains 16 residues. CDR3 sequence reads: CASSVGTSGNTGELFF. In DNA, the CDR3 is TGTGCCAGCAGCGTCGGGACTAGCGGGAACACCGGGGAGCTGTTTTTT. Full variable domain (rest looked up from reference TRBV9 and TRBJ2-2): DSGVTQTPKHLITATGQRVTLRCSPRSGDLSVYWYQQSLDQGLQFLIQYYNGEERAKGNILERFSAQQFPDLHSELNLSSLELGDSALYFCASSVGTSGNTGELFFGEGSRLTVL.

The rearrangement links TRBV6-6 to TRBJ2-1; 9 nucleotides line up with TRBD2. Germline CDR1 reads MNHNY; CDR2 reads SVGAGI (reference sequence). The CDR3 sequence is 16 residues long. Trimming removed 2 bases from V and 5 bases from J; junction bases left unmatched: 7. The CDR3 reads CASSYLGTSNDNEQFF. For the CDR3, the DNA is TGTGCCAGCAGTTACCTTGGGACTAGCAATGACAATGAGCAGTTCTTC.

This clone was picked up a small number of times. The genes are TRBV27 and TRBJ2-5, with D possibly matching TRBD2 (5 bases). V shed 11 bases and J shed 5 bases, with 9 bases lying between them. This CDR3 region has 10 residues. Germline CDR1 and CDR2: MNHEY and SMNVEV (reference sequence). Written as DNA, the CDR3 is TGTGCCCGAGGGCGGGAGACCCAGTACTTC. It codes for CARGRETQYF.

This chain uses TRBV18 with TRBJ2-3; D gene unclear. Trimming took off 2 bases at V and 4 bases at J, with 7 bases between the two ends. The CDR3 covers 13 residues. Germline V gives CDR1 KGHSH, CDR2 LQKENI. The CDR3 loop reads CASSPSLSDTQYF. In DNA, the CDR3 is TGTGCCAGCTCACCAAGTCTATCAGATACGCAGTATTTT.

This chain joins TRBV4-2 and TRBJ2-1; D call uncertain. This CDR3 is built from 12 residues. Trimming shortened V by 2 bases and J by 4 bases, and 3 bases separated the two germline ends. The germline V gene has CDR1 LGHNA and CDR2 YNFKEQ. The CDR3 protein is CASSQLYNEQFF. CDR3 coding DNA: TGTGCCAGCAGCCAATTATACAATGAGCAGTTCTTC.

The rearrangement joins TRBV6-5 to TRBJ2-3; D uncertain. This CDR3 region has 14 residues. Germline V CDR1 and CDR2: MNHEY, SVGAGI. The V end lost 5 bases, the J end lost 0 bases, and 9 bases lay between the germline ends. The CDR3 region has the DNA TGTGCCAGCAGTCCAGGATTTAGCACAGATACGCAGTATTTT. Amino acids: CASSPGFSTDTQYF.

This chain uses TRBV30 with TRBJ2-3; 9 bases agree with TRBD2. CDR3 length: 14 amino acids. Germline CDR1 reads GTSNPN; CDR2 reads SVGIG (reference sequence). The V gene end was trimmed by 2 bases and the J gene end by 2 bases; junction bases not matched to a gene: 2. The chain's CDR3 is CAWSSSGVTDTQYF. For the CDR3, the DNA is TGTGCCTGGAGTTCTAGCGGGGTCACAGATACGCAGTATTTT.

V and J are TRBV28 and TRBJ2-7, with 15 positions matching TRBD2. The V and J ends lost 9 bases and 3 bases, in that order; junction bases with no gene match: 18. Germline values: CDR1 MDHEN, CDR2 SYDVKM. CDR3 size: 19 residues. The CDR3 DNA reads as TGTGCCAGTGAAGCTAAGGGACTAGCGGGAGGCTGGTCAATCTACGAGCAGTACTTC. Translation: CASEAKGLAGGWSIYEQYF. The full variable domain, its missing parts supplied by reference TRBV28 and TRBJ2-7, is DVKVTQSSRYLVKRTGEKVFLECVQDMDHENMFWYRQDPGLGLRLIYFSYDVKMKEKGDIPEGYSVSREKKERFSLILESASTNQTSMYLCASEAKGLAGGWSIYEQYFGPGTRLTVT.

The V gene is TRBV5-1, the J gene TRBJ2-5; the match to TRBD2 covers 8 bases. The CDR3 loop spans 16 amino acids. The V segment lost 0 bases and the J segment 5 bases; nucleotides outside the gene matches: 9. Germline CDR1 is SGHRS and CDR2 is YFSETQ. The CDR3 coding sequence is TGCGCCAGCAGCTTGGTTCTGGCGGGGGGCGGGGAGACCCAGTACTTC. It is translated as CASSLVLAGGGETQYF.

The chain has TRBV11-2 and TRBJ2-7; 7 bases match TRBD1. The CDR3 spans 13 residues. The germline V gene encodes CDR1 SGHAT and CDR2 FQNNGV. The V segment lost 5 bases and the J segment 3 bases; nucleotides outside the gene matches: 4. The CDR3 sequence: CASSLWDSYEQYF. In nucleotides, the CDR3 is TGTGCCAGCAGCCTCTGGGACAGCTACGAGCAGTACTTC.

This clone appeared a single time. This chain joins TRBV15 and TRBJ2-2; D uncertain. The V gene's germline CDR1 is LNHNV and CDR2 YYDKDF (reference sequence). The CDR3 runs 14 residues. Trimming shortened V by 0 bases and J by 4 bases, and 6 bases separated the two germline ends. CDR3: CATSRDGPTGELFF. CDR3 DNA: TGTGCCACCAGCAGAGATGGGCCCACCGGGGAGCTGTTTTTT.

The chain is built from TRBV29-1 and TRBJ1-1; D might be TRBD1 (6 bases). CDR1 is SQVTM, CDR2 ANQGSEA, per germline. The CDR3 is 18 residues long. With 7 bases removed from V and 2 bases from J, the gap between germline ends came to 29 bases. The CDR3 DNA reads as TGCAGCGGCCTCACCGGGACACAACGCGAGGATTATAACACTGAAGCTTTCTTT. Encoded protein: CSGLTGTQREDYNTEAFF.

The V and J genes are TRBV6-5 and TRBJ2-7; 8 bases align to TRBD2. CDR1 is MNHEY and CDR2 is SVGAGI in the germline V gene. This CDR3 region has 14 residues. Trimming removed 6 bases from V and 3 bases from J; junction bases left unmatched: 7. The CDR3 nucleotides are TGTGCCAGCAGCGGGGGACTAGTGGGCTACGAGCAGTACTTC. This sequence encodes CASSGGLVGYEQYF.